This T cell receptor (beta chain) was sequenced in a study of cytomegalovirus exposure and HLA in healthy donors. With respect to this clone: The antigen remains unidentified.

Study-level findings and limits: The authors later found HLA-associated TCR beta chains more clonally expanded than equally common others.

This PCR relied on a set of 60 Vbeta primers and 13 Jbeta primers. Sequencing was performed with immunoSEQ multiplex PCR; in TCRdb, only in-frame clones are kept and a portion is missing. The profile shows roughly 160,000 clones, approximately 72% of them singletons. Germline assignment: CDR1 MNHNS and CDR2 SASEGT. CDR3 length: 14 amino acids. The V gene end was trimmed by 4 bases and the J gene end by 5 bases; junction bases not matched to a gene: 6. The V gene is TRBV6-1, the J gene TRBJ2-7; 9 bases match TRBD1. Sequencing was carried out using PBMCs. This TCR came from a female donor in good health and CMV-seronegative. The CDR3 DNA reads TGTGCCAGCAGTGTGGGGACAGGGCCCCACGAGCAGTACTTC. This encodes CASSVGTGPHEQYF.